The source of this T cell receptor beta chain is a study of graft-versus-host responses after intestinal transplantation. At the level of the study: Every one of the recipients received anti-thymocyte globulin induction and afterwards took tacrolimus and steroids for around 3 years.

Sequenced by immunoSEQ multiplex PCR; TCRdb stores in-frame clones only, minus some. The table shows approximately 15,000 clones, with 80% to 90% occurring only once. The CDR3 is 15 residues long. The V end was cut by 5 bases, the J end by 1 base, with 14 bases between. Germline V gene lookup returns CDR1 SGHAT and CDR2 FQNNGV. Material: PBMCs, obtained approximately 16 weeks after intestinal transplant. This sequence was found in a human patient who received an intestinal transplant, so some T cells may come from the graft donor. The genes are TRBV11-2 and TRBJ2-5; D possibly matches TRBD1 or TRBD2 (5 bases each). This CDR3 is CASSGDEGFQETQYF. The CDR3 DNA reads TGTGCCAGCAGCGGGGATGAGGGGTTCCAAGAGACCCAGTACTTC.